A selection of T cell receptor beta chains follows, all from one sample in a study of shared clonotypes between healthy human individuals. Profiled with immunoSEQ multiplex PCR; TCRdb holds only in-frame clones, not every one. This sample has under 2,500,000 clones, with under 97% found just once. Sample: naive CD4+ T cells sorted from blood. Receptors were obtained from a man between 18 and 29 years old in good health. Both conserved end residues are part of each CDR3. D genes are given only for firm matches. Clone size is given for some rows only: seen once, a few or many times, or a class if the clone is expanded.

cdr3_aa: CASSLGRPIGELFF
cdr3_nt: TGTGCCAGCAGCTTAGGGAGGCCTATCGGGGAGCTGTTTTTT
j_call: TRBJ2-2
d_call: -
clone_size: -
v_call: TRBV7-2

cdr3_aa: CASSESGYGYEQYF
cdr3_nt: TGTGCCAGCAGTGAATCGGGGTACGGCTACGAGCAGTACTTC
j_call: TRBJ2-7
d_call: -
clone_size: -
v_call: TRBV2

cdr3_aa: CASFLHPNYGYTF
cdr3_nt: TGTGCCAGCTTCTTGCACCCTAACTATGGCTACACCTTC
j_call: TRBJ1-2
d_call: -
clone_size: -
v_call: TRBV7-9

cdr3_aa: CASRVSGGGSPLHF
cdr3_nt: TGTGCCAGCAGAGTCTCCGGGGGGGGTTCACCCCTCCACTTT
j_call: TRBJ1-6
d_call: -
clone_size: -
v_call: TRBV2

cdr3_aa: CASSLGPGQYQETQYF
cdr3_nt: TGTGCCAGCAGCTTGGGCCCCGGACAGTACCAAGAGACCCAGTACTTC
j_call: TRBJ2-5
d_call: -
clone_size: once
v_call: TRBV5-6

cdr3_aa: CASRWTREKLFF
cdr3_nt: TGTGCCAGCAGGTGGACCCGAGAAAAACTGTTTTTT
j_call: TRBJ1-4
d_call: -
clone_size: -
v_call: TRBV6-1

cdr3_aa: CAISPDLGQGRHGYTF
cdr3_nt: TGTGCCATCAGTCCTGACTTGGGACAAGGACGTCATGGCTACACCTTC
j_call: TRBJ1-2
d_call: -
clone_size: -
v_call: TRBV10-3

cdr3_aa: CASSSVRGDTYNEQFF
cdr3_nt: TGTGCCAGCAGCTCCGTACGGGGGGACACCTACAATGAGCAGTTCTTC
j_call: TRBJ2-1
d_call: -
clone_size: -
v_call: TRBV7-9

cdr3_aa: CATSTSPGKNTEAFF
cdr3_nt: TGTGCCACCAGCACTTCTCCAGGAAAAAACACTGAAGCTTTCTTT
j_call: TRBJ1-1
d_call: -
clone_size: -
v_call: TRBV15

cdr3_aa: CASSSGAMNTEAFF
cdr3_nt: TGCGCCAGCAGCTCGGGGGCCATGAACACTGAAGCTTTCTTT
j_call: TRBJ1-1
d_call: -
clone_size: -
v_call: TRBV5-1

cdr3_aa: CASSQDPGPYEQYF
cdr3_nt: TGCGCCAGCAGCCAAGACCCGGGACCCTACGAGCAGTACTTC
j_call: TRBJ2-7
d_call: -
clone_size: -
v_call: TRBV4-1

cdr3_aa: CASSQGEGGPGVLYNEQFF
cdr3_nt: TGCGCCAGCAGCCAAGGGGAGGGGGGCCCCGGCGTCCTCTACAATGAGCAGTTCTTC
j_call: TRBJ2-1
d_call: -
clone_size: -
v_call: TRBV4-1

cdr3_aa: CASSPQGGANEKLFF
cdr3_nt: TGTGCCAGCAGTCCTCAGGGGGGGGCTAATGAAAAACTGTTTTTT
j_call: TRBJ1-4
d_call: TRBD1
clone_size: -
v_call: TRBV28

cdr3_aa: CASSLVASDNEQFF
cdr3_nt: TGTGCCAGCAGCTTAGTGGCTTCAGACAATGAGCAGTTCTTC
j_call: TRBJ2-1
d_call: -
clone_size: -
v_call: TRBV7-2

cdr3_aa: CASSETTATNEKLFF
cdr3_nt: TGTGCCAGCAGTGAAACGACAGCAACTAATGAAAAACTGTTTTTT
j_call: TRBJ1-4
d_call: -
clone_size: -
v_call: TRBV6-1

cdr3_aa: CASSQDGSKSGNTIYF
cdr3_nt: TGCGCCAGCAGCCAAGATGGGTCCAAATCTGGAAACACCATATATTTT
j_call: TRBJ1-3
d_call: -
clone_size: -
v_call: TRBV4-1

cdr3_aa: CASNPGVEQFF
cdr3_nt: TGTGCCAGCAATCCAGGGGTTGAGCAGTTCTTC
j_call: TRBJ2-1
d_call: -
clone_size: few
v_call: TRBV27

cdr3_aa: CASSFRGREQFF
cdr3_nt: TGTGCCAGCAGCTTTAGAGGGAGGGAGCAGTTCTTC
j_call: TRBJ2-1
d_call: -
clone_size: -
v_call: TRBV7-2

cdr3_aa: CASSIASGQETQYF
cdr3_nt: TGTGCCAGTAGTATAGCTAGCGGTCAAGAGACCCAGTACTTC
j_call: TRBJ2-5
d_call: TRBD2
clone_size: -
v_call: TRBV19

cdr3_aa: CASTTANQETQYF
cdr3_nt: TGTGCCAGCACCACAGCGAACCAAGAGACCCAGTACTTC
j_call: TRBJ2-5
d_call: -
clone_size: -
v_call: TRBV6-6

cdr3_aa: CASSSDIEKLFF
cdr3_nt: TGTGCCAGCAGCTCGGATATAGAAAAACTGTTTTTT
j_call: TRBJ1-4
d_call: -
clone_size: -
v_call: TRBV7-9

cdr3_aa: CASSVDSPLVTQHF
cdr3_nt: TGTGCCAGCAGTGTGGACAGCCCCCTGGTGACCCAGCATTTT
j_call: TRBJ1-5
d_call: -
clone_size: -
v_call: TRBV6-1

cdr3_aa: CAYSGTGESSPLHF
cdr3_nt: TGTGCCTATTCCGGGACAGGGGAGAGTTCACCCCTCCACTTT
j_call: TRBJ1-6
d_call: TRBD1
clone_size: -
v_call: TRBV30